The T cell receptor beta chain under discussion was sequenced for a study of blood T cell repertoires in COVID-19. The length of the CDR3 is 15 residues. The V segment lost 5 bases and the J segment 4 bases; nucleotides outside the gene matches: 7. Germline CDR1 is LNHDA and CDR2 is SQIVND (reference sequence). Produced via immunoSEQ multiplex PCR; TCRdb's table is partial and in-frame only. The sample shows roughly 190,000 clones, 75% to 90% of them seen only once. The J gene is TRBJ2-3, the V gene TRBV19; TRBD1 matches 9 bases. The clonotype was recovered from a woman aged 55-75 years with acute or convalescent COVID-19. The specimen was peripheral blood. The CDR3 nucleotides read TGTGCCAGTAGTTCTTCTGACAGGGGGGCAGATACGCAGTATTTT. Amino acids: CASSSSDRGADTQYF.